The rows below give T cell receptor beta chains drawn from one sample of a study of human CD4 T cells and Enterobacteriaceae. Repertoires were generated with immunoSEQ multiplex PCR, while TCRdb's copy carries only in-frame clones and drops some. The sample has tens of thousands of clones, 70% to 85% seen once. The sample taken for sequencing was memory CD4+ T cells from blood. The receptors originated from a human donor in good health. The CDR3 runs from the conserved cysteine through the conserved F or W. A D gene is named only where the DNA matches it firmly. Expanded clones are given a class, and other clones once, few, many or no size at all.

V	size	J	D	DNA	CDR3
TRBV6-6	few	TRBJ2-7	TRBD1	TGTGCCAGCAGTCGGGGACAGGGGGTTAACGAGCAGTACTTC	CASSRGQGVNEQYF
TRBV6-4	.	TRBJ2-7	.	TGTGCCAGCAAGAAAGATCGGAACTCCTACGAGCAGTACTTC	CASKKDRNSYEQYF
TRBV28	once	TRBJ1-1	.	TGTGCCAGCAGTTTACCGATTAGGGCCACTGAAGCTTTCTTT	CASSLPIRATEAFF
TRBV5-1	.	TRBJ1-4	.	TGCGCCAGCAGCTTCCAGGGAACGGAAGAAAAACTGTTTTTT	CASSFQGTEEKLFF
TRBV6-1	.	TRBJ1-5	.	TGTGCCAGCAGTGAAGCGCAGGGGTGGAGAGATCAGCCCCAGCATTTT	CASSEAQGWRDQPQHF
TRBV6-1	.	TRBJ2-7	TRBD2	TGTGCCAGCAGTGTGAGGAGCGGGAGCCCCGGGTACGAGCAGTACTTC	CASSVRSGSPGYEQYF
TRBV13	.	TRBJ2-3	.	TGTGCCAGCAGCTCAAGAGGGAGCACAGATACGCAGTATTTT	CASSSRGSTDTQYF
TRBV11-1	few	TRBJ1-1	.	TGTGCCAGCAGCTTAGATCGGTCGAACACTGAAGCTTTCTTT	CASSLDRSNTEAFF
TRBV2	.	TRBJ2-1	TRBD2	TGTGCCAGCAGATTAGCGGGCACCGTTAATGAGCAGTTCTTC	CASRLAGTVNEQFF
TRBV5-4	.	TRBJ2-3	.	TGTGCCAGCAGGTCCAGGGACACAGATACGCAGTATTTT	CASRSRDTDTQYF
TRBV7-2	.	TRBJ2-1	TRBD2	TGTGCCAGCAGCTTAAGCGGGAATTCCTACAATGAGCAGTTCTTC	CASSLSGNSYNEQFF
TRBV7-9	.	TRBJ2-4	.	TGTGCCAGCAGCCCGGTTCCCACGACGAACATTCAGTACTTC	CASSPVPTTNIQYF
TRBV5-4	.	TRBJ1-5	.	TGTGCCAGCAGCTTTAAAGGAGGGGGGGCGGATCAGCCCCAGCATTTT	CASSFKGGGADQPQHF
TRBV5-3	.	TRBJ2-7	.	TGTGCCAGAAGCTTGGATCCGGGGTCCTACGAGCAGTACTTC	CARSLDPGSYEQYF
TRBV2	few	TRBJ2-3	.	TGTGCCAGCAGCCACCGACAGGGCACAGATACGCAGTATTTT	CASSHRQGTDTQYF
TRBV7-6	.	TRBJ2-5	.	TGTGCCAGCAGCTGGCCGTCCCAAGAGACCCAGTACTTC	CASSWPSQETQYF
TRBV28	.	TRBJ2-2	TRBD1	TGTGCCAGCAGTTCGGGACAGGGTATCGGGGAGCTGTTTTTT	CASSSGQGIGELFF
TRBV5-5	once	TRBJ2-7	TRBD1	TGTGCCAGCAGCTTGGGGGGACAGGGGTTTTCTAGCTCCTACGAGCAGTACTTC	CASSLGGQGFSSSYEQYF
TRBV12-5	.	TRBJ1-2	.	TGTGCTAGTGGTTTGGTACTCCCGAATGTCGGGTGGGGGCGAGCTAACTATGGCTACACCTTC	CASGLVLPNVGWGRANYGYTF
TRBV29-1	.	TRBJ1-5	TRBD1	TGCAGCGTTGAATTCGACAGGGGTCAGCCCCAGCATTTT	CSVEFDRGQPQHF
TRBV5-1	once	TRBJ2-5	TRBD1	TGCGCCAGCAGCGTCGGACCCGGGACAGGGGGGGAGACCCAGTACTTC	CASSVGPGTGGETQYF
TRBV5-1	.	TRBJ2-1	TRBD2	TGCGCCAGCAGCGTGAATAGCGGGAGTAGATCGTCCTACAATGAGCAGTTCTTC	CASSVNSGSRSSYNEQFF
TRBV5-3	.	TRBJ2-7	TRBD2	TGTGCCAGAAGCTTATGCCCGGGACTAGCGGGGCTCGCCTACGAGCAGTACTTC	CARSLCPGLAGLAYEQYF
TRBV2	.	TRBJ1-1	TRBD1	TGTGCCAGCAGTGTAGGGACAGGGGCCACTGAAGCTTTCTTT	CASSVGTGATEAFF
TRBV5-4	.	TRBJ2-5	TRBD2	TGTGCCAGCAGCACCGGGACTAGACAAGAGACCCAGTACTTC	CASSTGTRQETQYF
TRBV6-6	.	TRBJ1-1	TRBD1	TGTGCCAGCAGGCCGAGACAGGGCACTGAAGCTTTCTTT	CASRPRQGTEAFF
TRBV10-1	.	TRBJ1-1	.	TGCGCCAGCAGGCTCCAGGAGGGCACTGAAGCTTTCTTT	CASRLQEGTEAFF
TRBV11-2	.	TRBJ2-5	.	TGTGCCAGCAGCGCGACGCGGACAGCCCAAGAGACCCAGTACTTC	CASSATRTAQETQYF
TRBV27	.	TRBJ1-1	.	TGTGCCAGCAGTCCCGGGCACCAGAACACTGAAGCTTTCTTT	CASSPGHQNTEAFF
TRBV5-1	.	TRBJ2-6	.	TGCGCCAGCAGCGAGGACAGCTCCGGGGCCAACGTCCTGACTTTC	CASSEDSSGANVLTF
TRBV9	once	TRBJ2-5	TRBD1	TGTGCCAGCAGCGTAGAGGGACAGGGAATGACCCAGTACTTC	CASSVEGQGMTQYF
TRBV6-5	.	TRBJ1-5	.	TGTGCCAGCAGTCAGAGATATAGCAATCAGCCCCAGCATTTT	CASSQRYSNQPQHF
TRBV7-2	.	TRBJ2-7	.	TGTGCCAGCAGCTTAGGTCGGGACTACGAGCAGTACTTC	CASSLGRDYEQYF
TRBV11-2	.	TRBJ2-3	TRBD2	TGTGCCAGCAGCTTACAGGGTAGCGGGATTACAGATACGCAGTATTTT	CASSLQGSGITDTQYF
TRBV23-1	.	TRBJ1-4	TRBD1	TGCGCCAGCAGTCAGATACAGGGGGCTGAGGGTTTT	CASSQIQGAEGF
TRBV5-4	.	TRBJ2-5	.	TGTGCCAGCAGCGTTGCAGGGCCCGGGTCGGAGACCCAGTACTTC	CASSVAGPGSETQYF
TRBV30	.	TRBJ1-1	TRBD1	TGTGCCTGGAGTGTAACAGGGGGCTTAAGAACTGAAGCTTTCTTT	CAWSVTGGLRTEAFF
TRBV7-9	.	TRBJ2-3	TRBD2	TGTGCCATCTCCTGGGGGGGAGTGGGCGATACGCAGTATTTT	CAISWGGVGDTQYF